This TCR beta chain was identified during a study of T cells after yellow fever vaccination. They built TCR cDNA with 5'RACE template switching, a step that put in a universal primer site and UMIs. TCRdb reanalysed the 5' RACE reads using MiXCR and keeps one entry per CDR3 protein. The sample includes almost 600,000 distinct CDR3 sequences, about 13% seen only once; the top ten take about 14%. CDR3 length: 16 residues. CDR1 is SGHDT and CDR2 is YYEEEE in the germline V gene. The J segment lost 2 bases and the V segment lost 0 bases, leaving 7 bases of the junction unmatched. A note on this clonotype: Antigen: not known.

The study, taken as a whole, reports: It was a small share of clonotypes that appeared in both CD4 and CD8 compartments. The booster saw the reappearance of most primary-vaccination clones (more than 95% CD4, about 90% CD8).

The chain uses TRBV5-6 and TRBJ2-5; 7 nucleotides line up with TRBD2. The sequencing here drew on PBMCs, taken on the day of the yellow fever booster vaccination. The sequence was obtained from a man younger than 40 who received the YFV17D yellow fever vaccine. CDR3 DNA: TGTGCCAGCAGCTTGGAGCGGGGCTTTGTACAAGAGACCCAGTACTTC. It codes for CASSLERGFVQETQYF. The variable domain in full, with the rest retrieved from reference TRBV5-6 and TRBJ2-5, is DAGVTQSPTHLIKTRGQQVTLRCSPKSGHDTVSWYQQALGQGPQFIFQYYEEEERQRGNFPDRFSGHQFPNYSSELNVNALLLGDSALYLCASSLERGFVQETQYFGPGTRLLVL.